These 30 T cell receptor beta chains were sequenced from one sample in a study of shared clonotypes between healthy human individuals. TCRdb keeps only in-frame clones here, not all; method: immunoSEQ multiplex PCR. Of about 380,000 clones in the sample, about 96% were seen once. The sample comprised memory CD8+ T cells sorted from blood. The subset denotes: CD45RO+ cells pooled with CCR7-negative TemRA cells. The receptors derive from a man aged 25 to 40 in good health.

V and J are TRBV4-2 and TRBJ2-3, with 8 bases lining up with TRBD2. CDR1 is LGHNA, CDR2 YNFKEQ, per germline. Trimming at V came to 5 bases and at J to 0 bases, leaving 7 bases not matched to a gene. This CDR3 region has 16 residues. CDR3 amino acids: CASSIGASGSTDTQYF. CDR3 DNA sequence: TGTGCCAGCAGCATCGGAGCTAGCGGGAGCACAGATACGCAGTATTTT.

This rearrangement joins TRBV28 to TRBJ2-7; D is tentatively TRBD1 or TRBD2 (6 bases each). Per the germline V gene, CDR1 is MDHEN and CDR2 is SYDVKM. The CDR3 is made up of 13 amino acids. V shed 5 bases and J shed 6 bases, with 14 bases lying between them. CDR3 amino acids: CASSEDRGREQYF. The CDR3 DNA reads as TGTGCCAGCAGTGAGGATCGGGGGCGCGAGCAGTACTTC.

This chain joins TRBV7-9 and TRBJ2-1; D is possibly TRBD2 (5 bases). The CDR3 length is 16 residues. The germline V gene has CDR1 SEHNR and CDR2 FQNEAQ (reference sequence). V gave up 3 bases and J gave up 0 bases, with 12 bases separating them. The CDR3 loop reads CASSFQRGSSYNEQFF. The CDR3, as DNA: TGTGCCAGCAGCTTCCAACGGGGTAGCTCCTACAATGAGCAGTTCTTC.

The chain uses TRBV6-5 and TRBJ2-7; D is undetermined. Per the germline V gene, CDR1 is MNHEY and CDR2 is SVGAGI. The CDR3 has 14 amino acids. V shed 2 bases and J shed 0 bases, with 8 bases lying between them. The CDR3 nucleotides are TGTGCCAGCAGTTACGGGCGGAGCTCCTACGAGCAGTACTTC. Residues: CASSYGRSSYEQYF.

The V call is TRBV5-6, the J call TRBJ2-7, with D unresolved. Between the trimmed V and J ends, which lost 1 base and 4 bases, there was a span of 12 bases. The CDR3 runs 14 residues. The germline gives CDR1 SGHDT, CDR2 YYEEEE. The CDR3 bases are TGTGCCAGCAGCTTGTCTGACTTTTGGTACGAGCAGTACTTC. Translated, it gives CASSLSDFWYEQYF.

The chain joins TRBV10-3 to TRBJ2-1, with TRBD2 identical over 7 bases. Germline trimming cut 4 bases from V and 5 bases from J; bases unmatched to any gene: 8. This CDR3 has 15 amino acids. CDR1 ENHRY and CDR2 SYGVKD come from the germline V gene. The CDR3 loop reads CAISGDLSGDNEQFF. The CDR3 DNA follows: TGTGCCATCAGTGGGGATTTAAGCGGGGACAATGAGCAGTTCTTC.

The chain couples TRBV12-5 to TRBJ2-1, with 8 bases that match TRBD2. V lost 6 bases, J lost 2 bases, and 3 bases stayed unmatched. Germline lookup yields CDR1 LGHNT and CDR2 FRNRAP. CDR3 length: 14 amino acids. DNA of the CDR3: TGTGCTAGTGGCACGGGAGGGCCCTACAATGAGCAGTTCTTC. Amino acids: CASGTGGPYNEQFF.

The chain couples TRBV10-1 to TRBJ1-4; tentatively, D is TRBD1 (5 bases). Germline values: CDR1 WNHNN, CDR2 SYGVQD (reference sequence). The CDR3 has 16 residues. Trimming cost V 3 bases and J 4 bases, with 15 bases left between them. The CDR3 region has the DNA TGCGCCAGCAGTGATGGAGGGGACGTCCATAATGAAAAACTGTTTTTT. It translates to CASSDGGDVHNEKLFF.

CDR3: CASSLAGTSGLHEQFF. As DNA, the CDR3 is TGTGCCAGCAGCTTAGCCGGGACTAGCGGACTCCATGAGCAGTTCTTC. V and J are TRBV7-3 and TRBJ2-1, with 11 positions matching TRBD2. The length of the CDR3 is 16 residues. After removal of 2 bases from V and 8 bases from J, the junction contained 8 bases not matched to a gene. CDR1 is SGHTA and CDR2 is FQGTGA in the germline V gene.

This clone was recorded once. This chain joins TRBV5-1 and TRBJ2-5, with D possibly matching TRBD2 (6 bases). The germline V gene has CDR1 SGHRS and CDR2 YFSETQ. V was cut by 1 base and J by 5 bases, with 9 bases left in between. CDR3 size: 13 residues. CDR3 in DNA: TGCGCCAGCAGCTTGTTCGGGGGTGAGACCCAGTACTTC. This translates into CASSLFGGETQYF.

This clone has only one observation. V usage is TRBV18 and J usage is TRBJ1-2; possible D gene TRBD1, 6 bases. Germline CDR1 reads KGHSH; CDR2 reads LQKENI. Trimming pared 8 bases from V and 4 bases from J, leaving 20 bases between. This CDR3 has 15 amino acids. The CDR3 here is CASAADSPGLYGYTF. The CDR3 region has the DNA TGTGCCAGCGCGGCGGACAGCCCGGGACTCTATGGCTACACCTTC.

The CDR3 reads CASSQVTAGGTGELFF. CDR3 in DNA: TGTGCCAGCAGCCAAGTGACAGCGGGGGGGACCGGGGAGCTGTTTTTT. V is TRBV4-2 and J is TRBJ2-2, with TRBD2 matching 10 bases. The germline CDR1 and CDR2 sequences are LGHNA and YNFKEQ. Trimming cost V 1 base and J 5 bases; bases outside gene matches: 4. The CDR3 length is 16 residues.

In regard to this clone: The same CDR3 also results from other DNA sequences found in this sample. The chain couples TRBV7-9 to TRBJ2-7, with 12 bases lining up with TRBD1. The CDR3 runs 14 residues. Germline V gene sequence: CDR1 SEHNR, CDR2 FQNEAQ (reference sequence). V trimming: 4 bases; J trimming: 4 bases; junction bases outside the gene matches: 2. CDR3 region: CASSWGQGAYEQYF. The CDR3 bases are TGTGCCAGCAGCTGGGGACAGGGGGCTTACGAGCAGTACTTC.

This chain connects TRBV7-9 to TRBJ2-3; D is undetermined. Germline V CDR1 and CDR2: SEHNR, FQNEAQ (reference sequence). This CDR3 has 16 amino acids. V was cut by 4 bases and J by 1 base, with 15 bases left in between. This CDR3 reads CASSSLWVRGTDTQYF. CDR3 DNA: TGTGCCAGCAGCTCACTGTGGGTTCGAGGCACAGATACGCAGTATTTT.

The chain couples TRBV27 to TRBJ1-5; D perhaps matches TRBD1 (5 bases). Germline V lookup: CDR1 MNHEY, CDR2 SMNVEV (reference sequence). V lost 5 bases and J lost 0, with 11 bases in between. The CDR3 runs 15 residues. CDR3 bases: TGTGCCAGCAGTGCGACAGTATATAGCAATCAGCCCCAGCATTTT. This encodes CASSATVYSNQPQHF.

A single count supports this clone. The V and J genes are TRBV7-9 and TRBJ2-7; D not certain. The CDR3 consists of 13 residues. Germline values: CDR1 SEHNR, CDR2 FQNEAQ (reference sequence). V was clipped by 5 bases and J by 3 bases, with 11 bases between them. CDR3 nucleotides: TGTGCCAGCAGCCCAGCAGGAAACTACGAGCAGTACTTC. Amino acids: CASSPAGNYEQYF.

The J gene is TRBJ2-7, the V gene TRBV19; no firm D call. Trimming removed 3 bases at V and 0 bases at J, with 6 bases between. Germline V gene data show CDR1 as LNHDA and CDR2 as SQIVND (reference sequence). The CDR3 is 13 amino acids. In nucleotides, the CDR3 is TGTGCCAGTAGTATCGTCAGCTCCTACGAGCAGTACTTC. Its protein is CASSIVSSYEQYF.

The count of this clone is one. The rearrangement joins TRBV30 to TRBJ2-5; D may be TRBD1 or TRBD2 (6 bases each). From germline, CDR1 is GTSNPN and CDR2 SVGIG (reference sequence). The V end lost 0 bases, the J end lost 6 bases, and 11 bases lay between the germline ends. This CDR3 has 13 residues. The CDR3 protein is CAWSVWGAQTQYF. CDR3 in DNA: TGTGCCTGGAGTGTTTGGGGGGCGCAGACCCAGTACTTC.

Turning to this clone: The same CDR3 can be traced to other DNA sequences in this sample. V gene TRBV7-2 combines with J gene TRBJ2-7, with 8 bases aligning to TRBD1. Losses at the gene ends were 4 bases for V and 4 bases for J; bases not matched to a gene: 6. The CDR3 sequence is 14 residues long. CDR1 and CDR2 from the germline V gene are SGHTA and FQGNSA. CDR3 region: CASSSGTGSYEQYF. The CDR3 bases are TGTGCCAGCAGCTCTGGGACAGGCAGTTACGAGCAGTACTTC.

The CDR3 bases are TGTGCCAGCAGTGGACTAGCGTGGTCTCTCGAGCAGTACTTC. Amino acids: CASSGLAWSLEQYF. The genes are TRBV7-9 and TRBJ2-7, with TRBD2 identical over 9 bases. Germline V gene lookup returns CDR1 SEHNR and CDR2 FQNEAQ (reference sequence). This CDR3 comprises 14 residues. With V trimmed by 6 bases and J by 6 bases, 9 bases remained unmatched.

The table lists this clone with a count of one. V gene TRBV5-4 combines with J gene TRBJ1-3, with D tentatively TRBD1 (6 bases). V lost 0 bases, J lost 0 bases, and 7 bases lay in between. CDR3 length: 15 amino acids. Germline CDR1 reads SGHNT; CDR2 reads YYREEE (reference sequence). CDR3: CASSLGDTSGNTIYF. CDR3 sequence (DNA): TGTGCCAGCAGCTTGGGGGACACCTCTGGAAACACCATATATTTT.

The rearrangement links TRBV28 to TRBJ2-5, with TRBD2 identical over 9 bases. There are 16 residues in the CDR3. V gave up 2 bases and J gave up 6 bases; unmatched junction bases: 10. Germline CDR1 and CDR2: MDHEN and SYDVKM. This CDR3 reads CASSLVREGRGKTQYF. The CDR3 DNA is TGTGCCAGCAGTTTAGTGCGGGAGGGCCGTGGAAAGACCCAGTACTTC.

This clone was recorded once. This chain uses TRBV28 with TRBJ1-1; 9 bases agree with TRBD1. Germline loops: CDR1 MDHEN, CDR2 SYDVKM. This CDR3 is 14 amino acids long. V shed 4 bases and J 3 bases; nucleotides not matched to a gene: 3. DNA of the CDR3: TGTGCCAGCAGTTGGACAGGGGAATACACTGAAGCTTTCTTT. This translates into CASSWTGEYTEAFF.

This chain links TRBV29-1 with TRBJ2-4, with 7 bases matching TRBD1. CDR3 size: 14 residues. The V gene's germline CDR1 is SQVTM and CDR2 ANQGSEA. Germline trimming cut 3 bases from V and 6 bases from J; bases unmatched to any gene: 8. CDR3: CSVDGRAGGNIQYF. The CDR3 DNA follows: TGCAGCGTTGATGGTAGGGCAGGGGGAAACATTCAGTACTTC. Looking up the rest from reference TRBV29-1 and TRBJ2-4 gives the full variable domain: SAVISQKPSRDICQRGTSLTIQCQVDSQVTMMFWYRQQPGQSLTLIATANQGSEATYESGFVIDKFPISRPNLTFSTLTVSNMSPEDSSIYLCSVDGRAGGNIQYFGAGTRLSVL.

This chain uses TRBV19 with TRBJ1-1; D gene ambiguous. This CDR3 has 14 residues. V was shortened by 3 bases and J by 3 bases, with 11 bases between the two germline ends. CDR1 and CDR2 from the germline V gene are LNHDA and SQIVND (reference sequence). The CDR3 is CASSIWAADTEAFF. CDR3 nucleotide sequence: TGTGCCAGTAGTATCTGGGCAGCCGACACTGAAGCTTTCTTT.

V and J are TRBV4-2 and TRBJ2-1; 13 bases are a match to TRBD2. Germline trimming cut 2 bases from V and 5 bases from J; bases unmatched to any gene: 12. The CDR3 has 19 amino acids. The germline CDR1 and CDR2 sequences are LGHNA and YNFKEQ. The CDR3, as DNA: TGTGCCAGCAGCCAAAGGTTCTCGACTAGCGGGAGGTACGACAATGAGCAGTTCTTC. Translated: CASSQRFSTSGRYDNEQFF.

This sequence joins TRBV6-5 and TRBJ2-5; 11 bases match TRBD2. V shed 5 bases, J shed 13 bases, and the junction held 9 bases outside the gene matches. The CDR3 is 13 amino acids. The germline V gene has CDR1 MNHEY and CDR2 SVGAGI. The CDR3 bases are TGTGCCAGCAGTATGACTAGCGGGATCGGCCCGTACTTC. Amino acid sequence: CASSMTSGIGPYF.

The CDR3: CSFRVPLKETQYF. CDR3 nucleotides: TGCAGCTTCCGGGTACCCCTTAAAGAGACCCAGTACTTC. The V gene is TRBV29-1, the J gene TRBJ2-5; no definite D call. V lost 8 bases and J 3 bases, leaving 16 bases between the germline ends. The CDR3 extends over 13 amino acids. From germline, CDR1 is SQVTM and CDR2 ANQGSEA.

The rearrangement joins TRBV14 to TRBJ1-1, with 7 bases fitting TRBD1. The V and J ends lost 0 bases and 7 bases, in that order; junction bases with no gene match: 8. The CDR3 extends over 15 amino acids. CDR1 is SGHDN and CDR2 is FVKESK in the germline V gene. The CDR3 loop reads CASSQEGTWDSEAFF. Here the CDR3 DNA reads TGTGCCAGCAGCCAAGAGGGAACCTGGGACAGTGAAGCTTTCTTT.

The chain recombines TRBV19 with TRBJ1-5; 7 nucleotides agree with TRBD1. The ends lost 7 bases at V and 3 bases at J; junction bases unmatched: 6. This CDR3 has 14 amino acids. Germline V CDR1 and CDR2: LNHDA, SQIVND (reference sequence). The CDR3 sequence is CASTRTGANQPQHF. The DNA of the CDR3 is TGTGCCAGTACCAGAACAGGGGCCAATCAGCCCCAGCATTTT.